These 12 T cell receptor beta chains were all obtained from the same sample, sequenced in a study of long-term antiretroviral therapy in people with HIV. It was version v3.0 of the immunoSEQ assay that was run at survey level. Repertoires were generated with immunoSEQ multiplex PCR, while TCRdb's copy carries only in-frame clones and drops some. This repertoire shows roughly 35,000 clones, 85% found once; its top ten account for about 4.3%. The sequencing used unsorted PBMCs, collected about 3.3 years after starting antiretroviral therapy. The origin of the receptors is a man aged 18 to 30 with HIV.

This clone came up once. The J gene is TRBJ1-2, the V gene TRBV11-2; 8 bases align to TRBD1. The CDR3 is made up of 17 amino acids. Germline V gene data show CDR1 as SGHAT and CDR2 as FQNNGV. V gave up 4 bases and J gave up 3 bases; unmatched junction bases: 13. CDR3 in DNA: TGTGCCAGCAGCTCTAGACTCGAGGGACAGGTTGACTATGGCTACACCTTC. This gives the protein CASSSRLEGQVDYGYTF.

The V call is TRBV18, the J call TRBJ1-2; unclear D gene. Trimming cost V 3 bases and J 1 base, with 18 bases left between them. The germline V gene encodes CDR1 KGHSH and CDR2 LQKENI. The CDR3 loop spans 17 amino acids. The DNA of the CDR3 is TGTGCCAGCTCACCCCACCGCAGGACTCGGGGTAACTATGGCTACACCTTC. Protein product: CASSPHRRTRGNYGYTF. Full variable domain (remainder filled in from reference TRBV18 and TRBJ1-2): NAGVMQNPRHLVRRRGQEARLRCSPMKGHSHVYWYRQLPEEGLKFMVYLQKENIIDESGMPKERFSAEFPKEGPSILRIQQVVRGDSAAYFCASSPHRRTRGNYGYTFGSGTRLTVV.

This chain connects TRBV28 to TRBJ2-3; D uncertain. The CDR3 has 13 amino acids. V was cut by 3 bases and J by 1 base, with 5 bases left in between. Germline lookup yields CDR1 MDHEN and CDR2 SYDVKM. CDR3 DNA: TGTGCCAGCAGTTTGGTACGCACAGATACGCAGTATTTT. Its protein product is CASSLVRTDTQYF.

This chain links TRBV2 with TRBJ2-7, with D perhaps matching TRBD1 or TRBD2 (5 bases each). CDR1 is SNHLY, CDR2 FYNNEI, per germline. V gave up 5 bases and J gave up 0 bases, with 20 bases separating them. This CDR3 region has 17 residues. The CDR3 coding sequence is TGTGCCAGCAGTCCCCCGAGGGGCAGGACCTTCTCCTACGAGCAGTACTTC. It translates to CASSPPRGRTFSYEQYF.

The chain couples TRBV7-9 to TRBJ1-2, with unresolved D. Trimming pared 1 base from V and 4 bases from J, leaving 7 bases between. Germline assignment: CDR1 SEHNR and CDR2 FQNEAQ (reference sequence). This CDR3 spans 13 amino acids. The DNA for the CDR3 is TGTGCCAGCAGCTTAGAAGGGTTCTATGGCTACACCTTC. Protein: CASSLEGFYGYTF. Full variable domain (rest looked up from reference TRBV7-9 and TRBJ1-2): DTGVSQNPRHKITKRGQNVTFRCDPISEHNRLYWYRQTLGQGPEFLTYFQNEAQLEKSRLLSDRFSAERPKGSFSTLEIQRTEQGDSAMYLCASSLEGFYGYTFGSGTRLTVV.

This clone was seen once. This chain connects TRBV27 to TRBJ2-1, with D hard to call. The CDR3 sequence is 13 residues long. Germline values: CDR1 MNHEY, CDR2 SMNVEV (reference sequence). The germline V and J ends were trimmed by 8 bases and 0 bases, with 8 bases remaining between them. Here the CDR3 DNA reads TGTGCCAGCGGGCGAAGCTCCTACAATGAGCAGTTCTTC. Its protein is CASGRSSYNEQFF.

The chain uses TRBV10-2 and TRBJ1-5; TRBD1 agrees at 7 bases. CDR1 is WSHSY, CDR2 SAAADI, per germline. Losses at the gene ends were 2 bases for V and 4 bases for J; bases not matched to a gene: 8. The CDR3 is made up of 16 amino acids. The CDR3 DNA sequence: TGCGCCAGCAGTGAGAGGTTAGGGGGCCCGAATCAGCCCCAGCATTTT. Encoded protein: CASSERLGGPNQPQHF.

CDR3 protein: CASRRNQGPAYEQYF. As DNA, the CDR3 is TGTGCCAGCAGACGGAATCAGGGGCCCGCCTACGAGCAGTACTTC. The genes are TRBV6-5 and TRBJ2-7; tentatively, D is TRBD1 (6 bases). CDR3 length: 15 amino acids. The V gene lost 6 bases and the J gene lost 2 bases, with 17 bases spanning the gap. Germline V gene lookup returns CDR1 MNHEY and CDR2 SVGAGI.

This clone was counted a single time. The V and J genes are TRBV9 and TRBJ1-4, with TRBD1 matching over 8 bases. CDR3 length: 15 amino acids. V trimming: 3 bases; J trimming: 8 bases; junction bases outside the gene matches: 9. Looked up from germline, CDR1 is SGDLS and CDR2 is YYNGEE. As DNA, the CDR3 is TGTGCCAGCAGCGCCCGACAGGGGCCGGCCGAAAAACTGTTTTTT. Amino acids: CASSARQGPAEKLFF.

This clone was seen only a few times. This chain links TRBV5-1 with TRBJ2-7; D possibly corresponds to TRBD1 (6 bases). This CDR3 contains 17 residues. The germline V gene has CDR1 SGHRS and CDR2 YFSETQ. V was clipped by 4 bases and J by 5 bases, with 25 bases between them. This CDR3 is CASSPTSQGTLPDEQYF. The CDR3 DNA is TGCGCCAGCAGCCCCACCTCCCAGGGGACCCTCCCTGACGAGCAGTACTTC.

This chain uses TRBV12-5 with TRBJ1-5; a possible D gene is TRBD1 (5 bases). This CDR3 has 17 residues. In germline, CDR1 is LGHNT, CDR2 FRNRAP. The V end lost 3 bases, the J end lost 0 bases, and 15 bases lay between the germline ends. CDR3 sequence reads: CASGFDPWGDSNQPQHF. In DNA, the CDR3 is TGTGCTAGTGGTTTTGACCCTTGGGGGGATAGCAATCAGCCCCAGCATTTT.

DNA of the CDR3: TGTGCCAGTAGTAACAGGGGAGTCGGCTACACCTTC. Translated, it gives CASSNRGVGYTF. The rearrangement uses TRBV19 and TRBJ1-2; 7 bases match TRBD1. Germline-derived CDR1 and CDR2 are LNHDA and SQIVND (reference sequence). The CDR3 extends over 12 amino acids. V dropped 4 bases and J dropped 8; count of bases not matched to a gene: 4.